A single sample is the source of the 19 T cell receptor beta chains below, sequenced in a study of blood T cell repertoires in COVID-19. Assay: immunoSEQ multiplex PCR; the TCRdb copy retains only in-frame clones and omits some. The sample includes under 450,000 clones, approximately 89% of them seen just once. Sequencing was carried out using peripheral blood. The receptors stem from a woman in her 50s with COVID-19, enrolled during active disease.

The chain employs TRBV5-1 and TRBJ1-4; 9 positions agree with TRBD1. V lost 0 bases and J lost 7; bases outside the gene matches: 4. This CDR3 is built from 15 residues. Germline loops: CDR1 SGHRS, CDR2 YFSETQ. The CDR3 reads CASSLGQGGGEKLFF. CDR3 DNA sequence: TGCGCCAGCAGCTTGGGACAGGGGGGAGGTGAAAAACTGTTTTTT.

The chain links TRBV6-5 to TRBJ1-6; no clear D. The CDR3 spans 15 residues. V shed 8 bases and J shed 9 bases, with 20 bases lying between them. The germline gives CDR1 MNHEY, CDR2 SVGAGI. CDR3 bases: TGTGCCAGCTGGCGGGGTTCCAAAACCAGTTCACCCCTCCACTTT. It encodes CASWRGSKTSSPLHF.

CDR3: CASSQTGGGAEAFF. The CDR3, as DNA: TGTGCCAGCAGTCAGACAGGGGGGGGTGCTGAAGCTTTCTTT. V and J are TRBV28 and TRBJ1-1, with 9 bases matching TRBD1. V was clipped by 5 bases and J by 6 bases; unmatched bases: 7. Germline assignment: CDR1 MDHEN and CDR2 SYDVKM. This CDR3 is built from 14 residues.

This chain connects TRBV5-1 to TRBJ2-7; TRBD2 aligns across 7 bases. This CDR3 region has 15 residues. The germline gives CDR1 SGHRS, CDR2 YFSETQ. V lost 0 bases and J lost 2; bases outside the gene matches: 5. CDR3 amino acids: CASSLESSGTYEQYF. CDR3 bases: TGCGCCAGCAGCTTGGAGTCTAGCGGAACCTACGAGCAGTACTTC.

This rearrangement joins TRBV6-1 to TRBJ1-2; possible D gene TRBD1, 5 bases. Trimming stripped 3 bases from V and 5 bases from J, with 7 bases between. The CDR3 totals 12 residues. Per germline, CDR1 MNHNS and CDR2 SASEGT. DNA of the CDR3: TGTGCCAGCAGTGACGGACATTATGGCTACACCTTC. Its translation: CASSDGHYGYTF.

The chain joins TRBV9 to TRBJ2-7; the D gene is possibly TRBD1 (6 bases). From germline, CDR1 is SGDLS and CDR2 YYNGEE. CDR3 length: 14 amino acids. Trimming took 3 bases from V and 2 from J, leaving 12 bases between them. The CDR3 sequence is CASSEGTPTYEQYF. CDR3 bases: TGTGCCAGCAGCGAGGGGACACCGACCTACGAGCAGTACTTC.

In DNA form, the CDR3 reads TGTGCCAGCAACCAACTCGGGTATTCGACTGAAGCTTTCTTT. Encoded protein: CASNQLGYSTEAFF. V gene TRBV7-9 combines with J gene TRBJ1-1; D not certain. V was shortened by 7 bases and J by 5 bases, with 17 bases between the two germline ends. Germline V gene sequence: CDR1 SEHNR, CDR2 FQNEAQ (reference sequence). CDR3 length: 14 amino acids.

The CDR3 is CASSFTGLDTEAFF. The CDR3 nucleotides read TGTGCCAGCAGCTTTACAGGGTTGGACACTGAAGCTTTCTTT. The chain carries TRBV5-5 and TRBJ1-1, with TRBD1 as a possible D gene (6 bases). The CDR3 totals 14 residues. Germline V gene lookup returns CDR1 SGHKS and CDR2 YYEKEE (reference sequence). Trimming pared 2 bases from V and 3 bases from J, leaving 11 bases between.

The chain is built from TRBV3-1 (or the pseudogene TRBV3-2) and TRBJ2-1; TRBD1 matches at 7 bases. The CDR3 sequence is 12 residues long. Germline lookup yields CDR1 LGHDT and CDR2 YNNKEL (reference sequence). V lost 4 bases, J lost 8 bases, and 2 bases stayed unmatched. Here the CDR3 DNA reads TGTGCCAGCAGCCGAGGGGGCGATGAGCAGTTCTTC. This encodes CASSRGGDEQFF.

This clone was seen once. CDR3 sequence (DNA): TGTGCCAGCAGCGCGCCCGGACAGGGCCACTATGGCTACACCTTC. It yields the protein CASSAPGQGHYGYTF. The genes are TRBV9 and TRBJ1-2; 8 bases match TRBD1. Trimming removed 3 bases from V and 3 bases from J; junction bases left unmatched: 7. Germline CDR1 reads SGDLS; CDR2 reads YYNGEE. CDR3 length: 15 amino acids.

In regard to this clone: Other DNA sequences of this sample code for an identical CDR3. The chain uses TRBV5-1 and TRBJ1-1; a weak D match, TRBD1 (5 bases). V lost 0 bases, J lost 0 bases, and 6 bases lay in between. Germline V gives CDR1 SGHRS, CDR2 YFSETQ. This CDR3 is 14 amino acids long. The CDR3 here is CASSLDRMNTEAFF. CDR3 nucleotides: TGCGCCAGCAGCTTGGACAGGATGAACACTGAAGCTTTCTTT.

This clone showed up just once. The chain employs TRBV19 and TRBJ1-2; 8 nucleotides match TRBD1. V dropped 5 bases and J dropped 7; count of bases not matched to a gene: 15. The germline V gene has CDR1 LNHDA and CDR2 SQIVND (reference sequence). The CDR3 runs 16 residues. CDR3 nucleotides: TGTGCCAGTAGTCCCGGGACAGGTCCCCAGATCGGTGGCTACACCTTC. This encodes CASSPGTGPQIGGYTF. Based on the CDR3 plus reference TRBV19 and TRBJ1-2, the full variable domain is DGGITQSPKYLFRKEGQNVTLSCEQNLNHDAMYWYRQDPGQGLRLIYYSQIVNDFQKGDIAEGYSVSREKKESFPLTVTSAQKNPTAFYLCASSPGTGPQIGGYTFGSGTRLTVV.

The CDR3 reads CASLSLWDRLNTGELFF. In DNA, the CDR3 is TGTGCCTCACTGTCCTTATGGGACAGACTTAACACCGGGGAGCTGTTTTTT. This rearrangement joins TRBV30 to TRBJ2-2, with 7 bases identical to TRBD1. The CDR3 covers 17 residues. Germline V gives CDR1 GTSNPN, CDR2 SVGIG (reference sequence). The V segment lost 7 bases and the J segment 2 bases; nucleotides outside the gene matches: 16.

This CDR3 is CASSWTEGLYNSPLHF. Written as DNA, the CDR3 is TGTGCCAGCAGCTGGACTGAGGGTCTGTATAATTCACCCCTCCACTTT. The V gene is TRBV5-5, the J gene TRBJ1-6; no clear D gene. Germline values: CDR1 SGHKS, CDR2 YYEKEE (reference sequence). This CDR3 is 16 amino acids long. The V end was cut by 3 bases, the J end by 4 bases, with 14 bases between.

The CDR3 bases are TGTGCCAGCAGTTATTCCGTCGGTAGCACTGAAGCTTTCTTT. It encodes CASSYSVGSTEAFF. V is TRBV6-6 and J is TRBJ1-1, with no clear D. This CDR3 region has 14 residues. V was cut by 3 bases and J by 4 bases, with 12 bases left in between. Per germline, CDR1 MNHNY and CDR2 SVGAGI (reference sequence).

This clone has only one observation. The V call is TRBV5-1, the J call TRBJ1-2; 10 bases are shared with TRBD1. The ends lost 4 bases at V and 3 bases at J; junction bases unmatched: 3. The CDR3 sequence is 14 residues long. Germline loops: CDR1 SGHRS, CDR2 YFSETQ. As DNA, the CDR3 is TGCGCCAGCAGCCGGACAGGGGGGGACTATGGCTACACCTTC. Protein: CASSRTGGDYGYTF.

The CDR3: CASSIQGDNNEQFF. CDR3 coding DNA: TGTGCCAGTAGTATTCAGGGGGACAACAATGAGCAGTTCTTC. The chain links TRBV19 to TRBJ2-1; 7 nucleotides match TRBD1. V lost 3 bases to trimming and J lost 5 bases; unmatched junction nucleotides: 4. CDR1 and CDR2 from the germline V gene are LNHDA and SQIVND (reference sequence). The length of the CDR3 is 14 residues.

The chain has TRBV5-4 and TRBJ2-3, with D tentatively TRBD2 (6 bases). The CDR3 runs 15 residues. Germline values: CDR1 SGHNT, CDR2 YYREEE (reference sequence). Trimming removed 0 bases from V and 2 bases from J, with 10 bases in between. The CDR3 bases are TGTGCCAGCAGCTTGGAACTAGCCTACACAGATACGCAGTATTTT. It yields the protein CASSLELAYTDTQYF.

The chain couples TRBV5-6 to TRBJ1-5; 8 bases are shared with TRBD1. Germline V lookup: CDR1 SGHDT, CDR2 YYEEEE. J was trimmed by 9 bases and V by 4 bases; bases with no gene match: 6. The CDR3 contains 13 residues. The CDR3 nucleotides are TGTGCCAGCAGCCTACAAGACAGGGGGCCCCAGCATTTT. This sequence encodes CASSLQDRGPQHF.